The 3 T cell receptor beta chains in this list originate from one sample, sequenced in a study of cytomegalovirus exposure and HLA in healthy donors. Data came from immunoSEQ multiplex PCR; TCRdb stores just in-frame clones and leaves some out. The sample lists about 120,000 clones, over 85% occurring once. The source material was PBMCs. The receptors were sampled from a young woman in good health and CMV-seronegative.

The chain uses TRBV7-9 and TRBJ1-6; 7 positions agree with TRBD1. After removal of 5 bases from V and 5 bases from J, the junction contained 6 bases not matched to a gene. CDR3 length: 15 amino acids. From germline, CDR1 is SEHNR and CDR2 FQNEAQ (reference sequence). The CDR3 reads CASSRGQRNNSPLHF. In DNA form, the CDR3 reads TGTGCCAGCAGCCGGGGACAGAGGAATAATTCACCCCTCCACTTT. The full variable domain, completed using reference TRBV7-9 and TRBJ1-6, is DTGVSQNPRHKITKRGQNVTFRCDPISEHNRLYWYRQTLGQGPEFLTYFQNEAQLEKSRLLSDRFSAERPKGSFSTLEIQRTEQGDSAMYLCASSRGQRNNSPLHFGNGTRLTVT.

The V gene is TRBV7-9, the J gene TRBJ1-1; the D is unclear. Germline values: CDR1 SEHNR, CDR2 FQNEAQ (reference sequence). Deletions cut 8 bases from V and 8 bases from J, with 12 bases between. CDR3 length: 11 amino acids. The CDR3 nucleotides are TGTGCCAGCGGTCGAGGGCAGGAAGCTTTCTTT. Translation: CASGRGQEAFF.

The chain joins TRBV7-2 to TRBJ1-1, with 9 bases aligning to TRBD1. Germline V gives CDR1 SGHTA, CDR2 FQGNSA. After removal of 5 bases from V and 7 bases from J, the junction contained 5 bases not matched to a gene. This CDR3 is built from 13 residues. The CDR3 coding sequence is TGTGCCAGCAGCCCCGGGACAGGGATTGAAGCTTTCTTT. It encodes CASSPGTGIEAFF.